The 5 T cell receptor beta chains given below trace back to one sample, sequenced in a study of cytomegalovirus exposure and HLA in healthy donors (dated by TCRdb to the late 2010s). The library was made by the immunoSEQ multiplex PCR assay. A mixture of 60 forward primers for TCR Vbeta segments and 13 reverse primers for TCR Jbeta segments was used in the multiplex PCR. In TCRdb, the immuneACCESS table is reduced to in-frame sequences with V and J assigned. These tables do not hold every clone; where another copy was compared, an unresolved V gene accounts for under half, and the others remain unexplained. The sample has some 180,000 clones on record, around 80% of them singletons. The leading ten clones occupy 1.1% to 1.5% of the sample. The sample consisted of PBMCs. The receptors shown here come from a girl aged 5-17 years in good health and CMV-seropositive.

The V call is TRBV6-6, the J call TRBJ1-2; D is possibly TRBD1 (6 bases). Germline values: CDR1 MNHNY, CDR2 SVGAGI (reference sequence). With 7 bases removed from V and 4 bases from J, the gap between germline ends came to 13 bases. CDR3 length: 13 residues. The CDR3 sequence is CASTGANPYGYTF. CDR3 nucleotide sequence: TGTGCCAGCACAGGGGCGAACCCCTATGGCTACACCTTC.

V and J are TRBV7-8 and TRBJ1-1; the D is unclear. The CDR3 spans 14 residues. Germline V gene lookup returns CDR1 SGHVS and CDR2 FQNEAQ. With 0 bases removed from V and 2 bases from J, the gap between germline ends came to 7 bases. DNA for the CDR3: TGTGCCAGCAGCTTAGCTTTATATAACACTGAAGCTTTCTTT. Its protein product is CASSLALYNTEAFF.

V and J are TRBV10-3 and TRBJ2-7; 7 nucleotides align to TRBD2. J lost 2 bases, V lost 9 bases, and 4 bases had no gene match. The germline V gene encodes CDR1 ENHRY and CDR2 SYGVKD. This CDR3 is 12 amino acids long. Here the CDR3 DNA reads TGTGCCATGGGGGGGACTGCCTACGAGCAGTACTTC. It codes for CAMGGTAYEQYF.

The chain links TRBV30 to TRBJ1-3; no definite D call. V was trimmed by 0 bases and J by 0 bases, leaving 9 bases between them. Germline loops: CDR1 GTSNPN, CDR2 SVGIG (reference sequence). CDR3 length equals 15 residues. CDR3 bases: TGTGCCTGGAGTGTAACATTTACCTCTGGAAACACCATATATTTT. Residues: CAWSVTFTSGNTIYF.

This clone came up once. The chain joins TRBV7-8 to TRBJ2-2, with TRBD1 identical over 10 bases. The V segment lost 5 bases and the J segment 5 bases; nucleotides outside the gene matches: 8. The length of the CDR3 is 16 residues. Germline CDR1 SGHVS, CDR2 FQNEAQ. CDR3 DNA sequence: TGTGCCAGCAGCGAGATCCGGACAGGGGGAACCGGGGAGCTGTTTTTT. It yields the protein CASSEIRTGGTGELFF.